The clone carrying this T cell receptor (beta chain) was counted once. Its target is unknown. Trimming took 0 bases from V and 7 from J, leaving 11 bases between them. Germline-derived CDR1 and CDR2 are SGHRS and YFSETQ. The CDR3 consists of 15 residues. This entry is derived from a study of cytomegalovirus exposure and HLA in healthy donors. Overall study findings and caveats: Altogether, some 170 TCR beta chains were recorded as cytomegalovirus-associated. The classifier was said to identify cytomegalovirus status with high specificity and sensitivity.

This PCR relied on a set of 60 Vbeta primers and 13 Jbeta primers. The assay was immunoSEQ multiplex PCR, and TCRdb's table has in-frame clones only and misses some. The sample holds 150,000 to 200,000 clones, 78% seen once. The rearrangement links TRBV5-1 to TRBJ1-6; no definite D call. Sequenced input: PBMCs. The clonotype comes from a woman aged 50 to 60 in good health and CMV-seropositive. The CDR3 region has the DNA TGCGCCAGCAGCTTGGAGTACAGAATCAATTCACCCCTCCACTTT. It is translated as CASSLEYRINSPLHF.